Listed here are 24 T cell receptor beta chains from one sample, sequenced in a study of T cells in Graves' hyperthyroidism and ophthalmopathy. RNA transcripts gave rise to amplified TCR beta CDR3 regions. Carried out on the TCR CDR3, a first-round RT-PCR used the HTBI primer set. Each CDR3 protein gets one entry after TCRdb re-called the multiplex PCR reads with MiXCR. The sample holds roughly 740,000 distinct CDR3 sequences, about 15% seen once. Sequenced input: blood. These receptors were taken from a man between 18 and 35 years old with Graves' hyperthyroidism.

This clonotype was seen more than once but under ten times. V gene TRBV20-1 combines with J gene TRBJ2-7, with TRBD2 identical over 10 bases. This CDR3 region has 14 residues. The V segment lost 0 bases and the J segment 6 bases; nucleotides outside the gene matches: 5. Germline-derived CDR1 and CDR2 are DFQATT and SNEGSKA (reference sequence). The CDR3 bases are TGCAGTGCTAGAGATATCCTAGCGGGAGCCGAGCAGTACTTC. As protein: CSARDILAGAEQYF.

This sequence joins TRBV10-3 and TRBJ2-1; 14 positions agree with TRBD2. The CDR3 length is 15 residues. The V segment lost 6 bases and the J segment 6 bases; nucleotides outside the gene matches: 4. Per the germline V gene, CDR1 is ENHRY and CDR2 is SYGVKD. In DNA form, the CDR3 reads TGTGCCATCAGCCTGGGACTAGCGGGAGTCAATGAGCAGTTCTTC. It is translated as CAISLGLAGVNEQFF.

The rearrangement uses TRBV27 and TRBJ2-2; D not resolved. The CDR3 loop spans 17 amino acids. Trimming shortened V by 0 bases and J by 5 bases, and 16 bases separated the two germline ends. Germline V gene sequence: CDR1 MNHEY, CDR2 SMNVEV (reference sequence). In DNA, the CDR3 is TGTGCCAGCAGTTTATCGCGATCTAAAATTGCGACCGGGGAGCTGTTTTTT. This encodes CASSLSRSKIATGELFF.

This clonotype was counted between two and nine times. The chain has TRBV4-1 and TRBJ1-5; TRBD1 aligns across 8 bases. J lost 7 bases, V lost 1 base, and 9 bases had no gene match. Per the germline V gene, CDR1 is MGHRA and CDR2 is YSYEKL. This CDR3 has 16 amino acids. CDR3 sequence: CASSQARTGILQPQHF. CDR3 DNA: TGCGCCAGCAGCCAAGCTCGGACAGGGATCCTACAGCCCCAGCATTTT.

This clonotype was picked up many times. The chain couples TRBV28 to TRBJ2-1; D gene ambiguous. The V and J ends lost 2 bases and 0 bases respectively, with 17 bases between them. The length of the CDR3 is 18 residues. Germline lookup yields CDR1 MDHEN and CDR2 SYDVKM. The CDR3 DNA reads TGTGCCAGCAGTTTAGGTTTTCGAGCAAATAGCTCCTACAATGAGCAGTTCTTC. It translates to CASSLGFRANSSYNEQFF.

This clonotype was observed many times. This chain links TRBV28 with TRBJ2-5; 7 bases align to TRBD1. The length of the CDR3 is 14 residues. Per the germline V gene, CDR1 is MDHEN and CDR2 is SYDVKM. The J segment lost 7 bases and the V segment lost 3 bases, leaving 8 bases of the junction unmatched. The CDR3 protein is CASSFFDRAGTQYF. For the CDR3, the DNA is TGTGCCAGCAGTTTCTTTGACAGGGCGGGGACCCAGTACTTC.

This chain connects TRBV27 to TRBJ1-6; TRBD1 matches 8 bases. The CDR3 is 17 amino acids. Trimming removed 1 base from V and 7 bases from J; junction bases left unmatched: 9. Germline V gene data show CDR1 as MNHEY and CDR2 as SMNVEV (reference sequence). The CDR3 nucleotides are TGTGCCAGCAGTTTATTCCATGGACAGGGAGGAAATTCACCCCTCCACTTT. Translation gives CASSLFHGQGGNSPLHF.

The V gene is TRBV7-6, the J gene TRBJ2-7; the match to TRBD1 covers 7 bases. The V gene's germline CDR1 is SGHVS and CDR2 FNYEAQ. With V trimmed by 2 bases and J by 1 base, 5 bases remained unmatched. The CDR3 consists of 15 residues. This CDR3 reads CASSLYPGGSYEQYF. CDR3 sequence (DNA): TGTGCCAGCAGCTTATATCCAGGGGGATCCTACGAGCAGTACTTC. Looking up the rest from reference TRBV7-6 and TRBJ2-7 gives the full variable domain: GAGVSQSPRYKVTKRGQDVALRCDPISGHVSLYWYRQALGQGPEFLTYFNYEAQQDKSGLPNDRFSAERPEGSISTLTIQRTEQRDSAMYRCASSLYPGGSYEQYFGPGTRLTVT.

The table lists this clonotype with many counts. The DNA for the CDR3 is TGTGCCAGCAGCACAACCCAGGGTTACGAGCAGTACTTC. It specifies CASSTTQGYEQYF. The V gene is TRBV12-3 or TRBV12-4, the J gene TRBJ2-7, with TRBD1 as a possible D gene (5 bases). Between the trimmed V and J ends, which lost 6 bases and 4 bases, there was a span of 13 bases. This CDR3 is 13 amino acids long.

For the CDR3, the DNA is TGTGCCAGCATCTACAGGGGGCTGAATTCACCCCTCCACTTT. This gives the protein CASIYRGLNSPLHF. The chain combines TRBV28 with TRBJ1-6; 9 bases are a match to TRBD1. The CDR3 length is 14 residues. V was pared by 7 bases and J by 7 bases, with 5 bases of the junction left unmatched. Germline CDR1 MDHEN, CDR2 SYDVKM.

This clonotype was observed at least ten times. CDR3: CASSLVPPGLDTEAFF. CDR3 in DNA: TGTGCCAGCAGTCTAGTTCCGCCGGGGTTGGACACTGAAGCTTTCTTT. This chain connects TRBV12-3 or TRBV12-4 to TRBJ1-1; D remains unclear. V gave up 5 bases and J gave up 3 bases, with 19 bases separating them. The CDR3 runs 16 residues.

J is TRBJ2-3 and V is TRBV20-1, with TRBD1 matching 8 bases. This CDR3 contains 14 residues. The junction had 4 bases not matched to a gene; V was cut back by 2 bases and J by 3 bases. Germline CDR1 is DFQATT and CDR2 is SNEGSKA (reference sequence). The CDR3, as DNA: TGCAGTGCTAGACAGGGGGCAATAACAGATACGCAGTATTTT. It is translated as CSARQGAITDTQYF.

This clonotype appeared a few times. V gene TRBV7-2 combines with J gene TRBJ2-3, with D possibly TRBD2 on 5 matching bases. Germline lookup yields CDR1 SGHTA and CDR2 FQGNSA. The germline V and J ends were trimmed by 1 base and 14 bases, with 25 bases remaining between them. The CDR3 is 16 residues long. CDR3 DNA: TGTGCCAGCAGCTTAGAGGAGGAGAGTGCACTCCCTAAGAGGTATTTT. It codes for CASSLEEESALPKRYF.

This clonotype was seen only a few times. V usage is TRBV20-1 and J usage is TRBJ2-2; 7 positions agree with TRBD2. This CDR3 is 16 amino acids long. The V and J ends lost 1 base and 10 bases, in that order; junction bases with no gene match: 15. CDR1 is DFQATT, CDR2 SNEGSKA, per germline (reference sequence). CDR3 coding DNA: TGCAGTGCTAGAGGTCTCGATGCGGGAGATGGGGTGGAGCTGTTTTTT. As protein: CSARGLDAGDGVELFF.

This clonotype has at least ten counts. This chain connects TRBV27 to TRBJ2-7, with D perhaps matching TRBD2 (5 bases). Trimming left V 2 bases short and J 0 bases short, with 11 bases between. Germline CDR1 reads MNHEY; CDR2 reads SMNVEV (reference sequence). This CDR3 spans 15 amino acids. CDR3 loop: CASSLIRGLSYEQYF. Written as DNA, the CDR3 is TGTGCCAGCAGTTTAATAAGAGGACTCTCCTACGAGCAGTACTTC.

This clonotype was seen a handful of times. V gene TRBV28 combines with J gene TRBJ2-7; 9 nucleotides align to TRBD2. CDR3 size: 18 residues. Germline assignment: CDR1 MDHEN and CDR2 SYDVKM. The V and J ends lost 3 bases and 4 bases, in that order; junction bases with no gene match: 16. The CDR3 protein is CASSLLGMGAGGQYEQYF. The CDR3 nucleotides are TGTGCCAGCAGTTTGCTGGGTATGGGGGCGGGAGGGCAATACGAGCAGTACTTC.

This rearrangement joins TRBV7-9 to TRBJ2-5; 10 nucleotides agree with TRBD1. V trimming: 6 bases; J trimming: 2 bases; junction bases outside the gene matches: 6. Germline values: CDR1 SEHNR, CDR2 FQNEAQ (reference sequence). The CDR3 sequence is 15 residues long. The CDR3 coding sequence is TGTGCCAGCAGACCCGGGACAGGGGTACAAGAGACCCAGTACTTC. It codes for CASRPGTGVQETQYF. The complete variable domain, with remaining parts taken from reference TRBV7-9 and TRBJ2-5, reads DTGVSQNPRHKITKRGQNVTFRCDPISEHNRLYWYRQTLGQGPEFLTYFQNEAQLEKSRLLSDRFSAERPKGSFSTLEIQRTEQGDSAMYLCASRPGTGVQETQYFGPGTRLLVL.

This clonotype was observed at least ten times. The CDR3 nucleotides are TGTGCCAGCAGCCAAGGAAGCAGTTATAGCACAGATACGCAGTATTTT. It encodes CASSQGSSYSTDTQYF. The rearrangement links TRBV3-1 to TRBJ2-3; D not certain. The CDR3 length is 16 residues. Germline values: CDR1 LGHDT, CDR2 YNNKEL (reference sequence). V gave up 1 base and J gave up 0 bases, with 11 bases separating them.

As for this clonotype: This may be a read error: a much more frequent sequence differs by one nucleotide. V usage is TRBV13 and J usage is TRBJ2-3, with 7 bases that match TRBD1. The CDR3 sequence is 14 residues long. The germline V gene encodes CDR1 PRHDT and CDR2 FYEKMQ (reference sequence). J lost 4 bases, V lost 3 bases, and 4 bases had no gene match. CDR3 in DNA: TGTGCCAGCAGCTTGGACAGGACCGCAGATACGCAGTATTTT. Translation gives CASSLDRTADTQYF.

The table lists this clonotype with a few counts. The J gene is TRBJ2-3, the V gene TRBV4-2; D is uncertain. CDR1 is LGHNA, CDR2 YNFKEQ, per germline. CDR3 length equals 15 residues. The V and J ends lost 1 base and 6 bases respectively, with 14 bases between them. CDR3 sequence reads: CASSQGDGWHDTQYF. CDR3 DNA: TGTGCCAGCAGCCAAGGTGACGGGTGGCATGATACGCAGTATTTT.

CDR3 loop: CASSVADRGTDTQYF. In nucleotides, the CDR3 is TGTGCCAGCAGCGTAGCTGACAGGGGAACAGATACGCAGTATTTT. The chain employs TRBV9 and TRBJ2-3, with 8 bases matching TRBD1. The CDR3 spans 15 residues. V dropped 0 bases and J dropped 3; count of bases not matched to a gene: 3. CDR1 SGDLS and CDR2 YYNGEE come from the germline V gene.

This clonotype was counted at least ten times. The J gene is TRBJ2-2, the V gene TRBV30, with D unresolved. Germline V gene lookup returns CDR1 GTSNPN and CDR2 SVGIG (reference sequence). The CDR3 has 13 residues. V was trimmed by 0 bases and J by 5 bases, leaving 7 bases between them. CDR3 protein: CAWSVGRTGELFF. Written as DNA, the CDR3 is TGTGCCTGGAGTGTGGGTAGGACCGGGGAGCTGTTTTTT.

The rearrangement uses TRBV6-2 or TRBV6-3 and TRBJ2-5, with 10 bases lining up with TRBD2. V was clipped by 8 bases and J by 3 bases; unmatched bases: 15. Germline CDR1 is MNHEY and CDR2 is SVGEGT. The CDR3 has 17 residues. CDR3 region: CASGVTSGRTIKETQYF. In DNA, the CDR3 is TGTGCCAGCGGGGTGACTAGCGGGCGTACGATCAAAGAGACCCAGTACTTC.

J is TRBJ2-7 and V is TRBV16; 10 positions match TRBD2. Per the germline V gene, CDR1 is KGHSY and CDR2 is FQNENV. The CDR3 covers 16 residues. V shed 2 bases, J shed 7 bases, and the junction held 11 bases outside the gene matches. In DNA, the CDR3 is TGTGCCAGCAGCCAAACGCCCCTAGCGGGGGCCTCGGAGCAGTACTTC. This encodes CASSQTPLAGASEQYF.